Below are 28 T cell receptor beta chains sequenced from a single sample in a study of T cell responses to AZD1222 COVID-19 vaccine. Clones were read by immunoSEQ multiplex PCR, and TCRdb kept only the in-frame ones, dropping some. The data hold roughly 100,000 clones, with approximately 88% observed a single time. Material: peripheral blood, obtained on day 0 of AZD1222 vaccination. The origin of the receptors is an adult in good health.

This clone is a singleton in its sample. This chain uses TRBV24-1 with TRBJ1-2; tentative D call: TRBD1 (6 bases). The CDR3 totals 15 residues. Germline V gene data show CDR1 as KGHDR and CDR2 as SFDVKD. Trimming removed 4 bases from V and 2 bases from J, with 13 bases in between. DNA of the CDR3: TGTGCCACCAGTGACCCAGAGGGGGTCAACTATGGCTACACCTTC. Protein product: CATSDPEGVNYGYTF.

The chain has TRBV6-6 and TRBJ2-7; a weak D match, TRBD1 (6 bases). V was trimmed by 6 bases and J by 4 bases, leaving 16 bases between them. Germline CDR1 MNHNY, CDR2 SVGAGI (reference sequence). The CDR3 length is 14 residues. CDR3 residues: CASRKQGEGYEQYF. The CDR3 DNA follows: TGTGCCAGCAGGAAACAGGGTGAGGGGTACGAGCAGTACTTC.

The chain joins TRBV10-3 to TRBJ2-3; the D is unclear. This CDR3 has 13 amino acids. V was shortened by 3 bases and J by 0 bases, with 4 bases between the two germline ends. The germline gives CDR1 ENHRY, CDR2 SYGVKD. CDR3 coding DNA: TGTGCCATCAGTGATTACAGCACAGATACGCAGTATTTT. Translation: CAISDYSTDTQYF.

V gene TRBV7-9 combines with J gene TRBJ1-4; TRBD1 might be the D (6 bases). In germline, CDR1 is SEHNR, CDR2 FQNEAQ (reference sequence). This CDR3 has 18 amino acids. V was shortened by 0 bases and J by 6 bases, with 20 bases between the two germline ends. In DNA form, the CDR3 reads TGTGCCAGCAGCTTAGCGGTGGGGGCTCGAGCGGGTCATGAAAAACTGTTTTTT. Protein: CASSLAVGARAGHEKLFF.

V usage is TRBV30 and J usage is TRBJ1-6; maybe TRBD1 (6 bases). The ends were cut back, 0 bases at V and 2 bases at J, with 8 bases in the middle. The CDR3 spans 15 residues. Germline loops: CDR1 GTSNPN, CDR2 SVGIG (reference sequence). The CDR3 is CAWSVQGTYNSPLHF. For the CDR3, the DNA is TGTGCCTGGAGTGTACAGGGAACCTATAATTCACCCCTCCACTTT.

This clone appeared once. The rearrangement uses TRBV6-5 and TRBJ1-6; tentatively, D is TRBD1 (5 bases). Trimming stripped 5 bases from V and 5 bases from J, with 10 bases between. Germline-derived CDR1 and CDR2 are MNHEY and SVGAGI. The length of the CDR3 is 14 residues. CDR3 sequence (DNA): TGTGCCAGCAGTCGTGACAGAGATAATTCACCCCTCCACTTT. It codes for CASSRDRDNSPLHF.

V is TRBV28 and J is TRBJ2-7; D is possibly TRBD1 (5 bases). CDR1 is MDHEN and CDR2 is SYDVKM in the germline V gene. The CDR3 has 12 amino acids. With 4 bases removed from V and 5 bases from J, the gap between germline ends came to 9 bases. The CDR3 coding sequence is TGTGCCAGCAGTTCTAGGACAAACGAGCAGTACTTC. Protein sequence: CASSSRTNEQYF.

This clone was picked up a small number of times. The gene calls are TRBV28 and TRBJ2-7; D call uncertain. This CDR3 spans 15 amino acids. The V gene's germline CDR1 is MDHEN and CDR2 SYDVKM. Trimming pared 5 bases from V and 1 base from J, leaving 15 bases between. CDR3 amino acids: CASSPELSFSYEQYF. CDR3 nucleotide sequence: TGTGCCAGCAGTCCTGAACTTTCTTTTTCCTACGAGCAGTACTTC.

The V call is TRBV24-1, the J call TRBJ2-1; D is possibly TRBD1 (5 bases). V was trimmed by 3 bases and J by 0 bases, leaving 11 bases between them. Looked up from germline, CDR1 is KGHDR and CDR2 is SFDVKD. The CDR3 totals 16 residues. The CDR3 DNA reads as TGTGCCACCAGTGATCGCGCCAGGGTCTCCTACAATGAGCAGTTCTTC. Protein sequence: CATSDRARVSYNEQFF.

The V call is TRBV27, the J call TRBJ1-2; perhaps TRBD1 as D (6 bases). CDR1 and CDR2 (germline): MNHEY, SMNVEV (reference sequence). The CDR3 extends over 14 amino acids. Between the trimmed V and J ends, which lost 2 bases and 8 bases, there was a span of 15 bases. CDR3 protein: CASSLQGRLEGYTF. The CDR3 bases are TGTGCCAGCAGTTTACAGGGGCGCTTAGAGGGCTACACCTTC.

The chain carries TRBV5-1 and TRBJ2-2; 10 nucleotides line up with TRBD2. Trimming at V came to 1 base and at J to 2 bases, leaving 2 bases not matched to a gene. This CDR3 is built from 16 residues. The germline CDR1 and CDR2 sequences are SGHRS and YFSETQ. The CDR3 nucleotides read TGCGCCAGCAGCTTGAGCGGGAGGGTTAACACCGGGGAGCTGTTTTTT. Its protein product is CASSLSGRVNTGELFF.

The genes are TRBV9 and TRBJ2-1; D might be TRBD1 (6 bases). CDR3 length equals 14 residues. The germline gives CDR1 SGDLS, CDR2 YYNGEE. Trimming cost V 3 bases and J 9 bases, with 16 bases left between them. The CDR3 nucleotides are TGTGCCAGCAGCGATACGTACAGGGCTCCTGAGCAGTTCTTC. It yields the protein CASSDTYRAPEQFF. The full variable domain, rest sourced from reference TRBV9 and TRBJ2-1, is DSGVTQTPKHLITATGQRVTLRCSPRSGDLSVYWYQQSLDQGLQFLIQYYNGEERAKGNILERFSAQQFPDLHSELNLSSLELGDSALYFCASSDTYRAPEQFFGPGTRLTVL.

The rearrangement uses TRBV28 and TRBJ1-4; the match to TRBD1 covers 9 bases. This CDR3 is built from 15 residues. V lost 6 bases, J lost 7 bases, and 9 bases stayed unmatched. Germline CDR1 is MDHEN and CDR2 is SYDVKM. CDR3 bases: TGTGCCAGCAGCATTACACAGGGGGCGAGTGAAAAACTGTTTTTT. It translates to CASSITQGASEKLFF.

V gene TRBV7-9 combines with J gene TRBJ1-3; weak D call: TRBD1 (5 bases). Trimming took off 4 bases at V and 4 bases at J, with 14 bases between the two ends. Per the germline V gene, CDR1 is SEHNR and CDR2 is FQNEAQ (reference sequence). The CDR3 length is 15 residues. This CDR3 reads CASSSRGRAGNTIYF. The CDR3 DNA follows: TGTGCCAGCAGCTCAAGGGGACGAGCCGGAAACACCATATATTTT.

The CDR3 region has the DNA TGTGCCAGCAGCATAGGGCGGGGGGGCACAGATACGCAGTATTTT. It codes for CASSIGRGGTDTQYF. The chain is built from TRBV9 and TRBJ2-3, with 8 bases fitting TRBD2. This CDR3 contains 15 residues. The germline V gene encodes CDR1 SGDLS and CDR2 YYNGEE. V was clipped by 4 bases and J by 1 base; unmatched bases: 5.

CDR3 nucleotide sequence: TGTGCCACCAGCAGAGATAATGGGATAACCGAAAAACTGTTTTTT. This encodes CATSRDNGITEKLFF. The genes are TRBV15 and TRBJ1-4; D not resolved. Germline-derived CDR1 and CDR2 are LNHNV and YYDKDF (reference sequence). This CDR3 contains 15 residues. Trimming cost V 0 bases and J 8 bases, with 13 bases left between them.

The V and J genes are TRBV11-3 and TRBJ2-1, with a weak D call TRBD2 (6 bases). V lost 9 bases and J 6 bases, leaving 9 bases between the germline ends. The germline gives CDR1 SGHNT, CDR2 YENEEA. The CDR3 sequence is 11 residues long. CDR3 nucleotide sequence: TGTGCCAGTTCCGGGAGCAATGAGCAGTTCTTC. It encodes CASSGSNEQFF. The complete variable domain, with remaining parts taken from reference TRBV11-3 and TRBJ2-1, reads EAGVVQSPRYKIIEKKQPVAFWCNPISGHNTLYWYLQNLGQGPELLIRYENEEAVDDSQLPKDRFSAERLKGVDSTLKIQPAELGDSAVYLCASSGSNEQFFGPGTRLTVL.

The chain's CDR3 is CASSFTGTTAGNTIYF. The CDR3 DNA reads TGTGCCAGCAGTTTTACCGGGACAACCGCTGGAAACACCATATATTTT. The chain is built from TRBV7-2 and TRBJ1-3; D might be TRBD1 (6 bases). CDR3 length: 16 residues. Germline-derived CDR1 and CDR2 are SGHTA and FQGNSA. V lost 6 bases, J lost 2 bases, and 17 bases lay in between.

The rearrangement links TRBV7-2 to TRBJ1-5, with D possibly being TRBD1 (6 bases). From germline, CDR1 is SGHTA and CDR2 FQGNSA. The CDR3 consists of 15 residues. Trimming took off 3 bases at V and 5 bases at J, with 14 bases between the two ends. In nucleotides, the CDR3 is TGTGCCAGCAGCTTCCGGCCCGGGGGCGATCAGCCCCAGCATTTT. Translation gives CASSFRPGGDQPQHF.

The rearrangement joins TRBV4-3 to TRBJ2-2; weak D call: TRBD2 (6 bases). The CDR3 runs to 17 residues. Germline V gene lookup returns CDR1 LGHNA and CDR2 YSLEER. Trimming cost V 0 bases and J 5 bases, with 16 bases left between them. The CDR3, as DNA: TGCGCCAGCAGCCAAGATAGGGGACTGGGACTGACCGGGGAGCTGTTTTTT. Amino acid sequence: CASSQDRGLGLTGELFF.

V is TRBV24-1 and J is TRBJ1-5, with D unresolved. Trimming shortened V by 4 bases and J by 5 bases, and 11 bases separated the two germline ends. This CDR3 has 14 amino acids. CDR1 is KGHDR, CDR2 SFDVKD, per germline. In nucleotides, the CDR3 is TGTGCCACCAGTGACACGACGGCCTATCAGCCCCAGCATTTT. Translating gives CATSDTTAYQPQHF.

The gene calls are TRBV7-2 and TRBJ1-1; D unclear. CDR1 and CDR2 (germline): SGHTA, FQGNSA. Trimming took 5 bases from V and 3 from J, leaving 13 bases between them. The CDR3 has 14 amino acids. The chain's CDR3 is CASSRTLTDTEAFF. The CDR3 nucleotides are TGTGCCAGCAGCCGGACCCTCACTGACACTGAAGCTTTCTTT.

This rearrangement joins TRBV28 to TRBJ1-1, with a weak D call TRBD1 (5 bases). The V gene lost 8 bases and the J gene lost 6 bases, with 19 bases spanning the gap. Germline V gene sequence: CDR1 MDHEN, CDR2 SYDVKM. This CDR3 is built from 14 residues. The CDR3 loop is CASLTRGLGPEAFF. CDR3 nucleotides: TGTGCCAGCTTAACACGGGGGTTGGGCCCTGAAGCTTTCTTT.

The V call is TRBV4-3, the J call TRBJ2-1; 9 nucleotides align to TRBD2. V gave up 4 bases and J gave up 7 bases; unmatched junction bases: 5. CDR1 is LGHNA, CDR2 YSLEER, per germline. The CDR3 sequence is 14 residues long. The CDR3 region is CASSLGTSSNEQFF. In nucleotides, the CDR3 is TGCGCCAGCAGCCTAGGGACTAGCAGTAATGAGCAGTTCTTC.

The rearrangement joins TRBV9 to TRBJ2-2; the D gene is possibly TRBD2 (7 bases). Deletions cut 6 bases from V and 3 bases from J, with 18 bases between. This CDR3 region has 16 residues. In germline, CDR1 is SGDLS, CDR2 YYNGEE. CDR3 nucleotide sequence: TGTGCCAGCACCCTACCGGGGGGCTCGGACACCGGGGAGCTGTTTTTT. Translated, it gives CASTLPGGSDTGELFF.

There are a few counts of this clone. The gene calls are TRBV25-1 and TRBJ2-7; TRBD1 agrees at 8 bases. This CDR3 has 15 residues. Germline trimming cut 2 bases from V and 3 bases from J; bases unmatched to any gene: 6. CDR1 and CDR2 from the germline V gene are MGHDK and SYGVNS. The CDR3 spells CASSEPTGQVYEQYF. The CDR3 region has the DNA TGTGCCAGCAGTGAACCCACGGGACAGGTCTACGAGCAGTACTTC.

The chain recombines TRBV6-5 with TRBJ2-7, with D uncertain. Germline loops: CDR1 MNHEY, CDR2 SVGAGI. Between the trimmed V and J ends, which lost 8 bases and 2 bases, there was a span of 10 bases. This CDR3 has 12 amino acids. For the CDR3, the DNA is TGTGCCAGCCAGAGTGGTACCTACGAGCAGTACTTC. The encoded protein is CASQSGTYEQYF.

The table lists this clone with a count of one. The rearrangement uses TRBV5-1 and TRBJ2-2; D not resolved. Deletions cut 0 bases from V and 2 bases from J, with 5 bases between. This CDR3 has 14 residues. From germline, CDR1 is SGHRS and CDR2 YFSETQ. The CDR3 here is CASSLGVNTGELFF. CDR3 nucleotides: TGCGCCAGCAGCTTGGGCGTAAACACCGGGGAGCTGTTTTTT.